Listed here are 12 T cell receptor beta chains from one sample, sequenced in a study of Graves' ophthalmopathy and Graves' hyperthyroidism. TCR beta CDR3 regions were amplified from RNA transcripts. HTBI primers were employed in first-round RT-PCR, then a second-round multiplex PCR followed. A single record per CDR3 protein comes from TCRdb applying MiXCR to the multiplex PCR reads. The sample yields 450,000 to 600,000 distinct CDR3 sequences, under 40% seen once. Sequencing used peripheral blood or thyroid tissue (not recorded which). These receptors were collected from an adult man with Graves' hyperthyroidism.

This clonotype was counted at least ten times. The chain couples TRBV11-2 to TRBJ2-5; 7 positions match TRBD2. Germline assignment: CDR1 SGHAT and CDR2 FQNNGV. This CDR3 spans 14 amino acids. The V gene end was trimmed by 5 bases and the J gene end by 5 bases; junction bases not matched to a gene: 8. CDR3 in DNA: TGTGCCAGCAGCCGGGGGAGGGTTGGGGAGACCCAGTACTTC. Translating it yields CASSRGRVGETQYF.

For this clonotype: Here the CDR3 omits its conserved ending phenylalanine or tryptophan, so a read error is the likely source. The DNA is left out, because the CDR3 cannot be placed on it with certainty; the CDR3 is given as TCRdb lists it. The genes are TRBV25-1 and TRBJ1-4. The CDR3 region is 14 residues in length, termini included. Germline-derived CDR1 and CDR2 are MGHDK and SYGVNS. The CDR3 is CASSLSPTSRRGAA.

This clonotype was observed a few times. The gene calls are TRBV29-1 and TRBJ2-7; D possibly corresponds to TRBD2 (6 bases). Germline V lookup: CDR1 SQVTM, CDR2 ANQGSEA. V shed 2 bases and J shed 0 bases, with 8 bases lying between them. The CDR3 extends over 13 amino acids. The CDR3 reads CSVESGSSYEQYF. CDR3 DNA sequence: TGCAGCGTTGAATCCGGGAGCTCCTACGAGCAGTACTTC.

This clonotype was seen only a few times. The rearrangement joins TRBV7-9 to TRBJ2-1; 7 bases line up with TRBD2. In germline, CDR1 is SEHNR, CDR2 FQNEAQ (reference sequence). Trimming removed 9 bases from V and 9 bases from J; junction bases left unmatched: 20. The CDR3 length is 16 residues. CDR3 DNA sequence: TGTGCCAGTAGTGTCCTAGCGGACCTCAGTGTGAGTGAGCAGTTCTTC. Translation gives CASSVLADLSVSEQFF.

A remark on this clonotype: This may arise from a read error, as a much more abundant clone is one base away. The chain carries TRBV20-1 and TRBJ2-7; D is possibly TRBD1 (6 bases). Germline V CDR1 and CDR2: DFQATT, SNEGSKA (reference sequence). CDR3 length: 14 amino acids. The V end was cut by 3 bases, the J end by 3 bases, with 15 bases between. The CDR3 protein is CSASVGHVNYEQYF. Here the CDR3 DNA reads TGCAGTGCTAGTGTGGGACATGTGAACTACGAGCAGTACTTC.

This clonotype was found a few times. The V call is TRBV12-3 or TRBV12-4, the J call TRBJ1-1; D is undetermined. This CDR3 is built from 13 residues. V was clipped by 6 bases and J by 1 base, with 9 bases between them. In DNA, the CDR3 is TGTGCCAGCAGCCACGATCCGAACACTGAAGCTTTCTTT. This codes for CASSHDPNTEAFF.

Turning to this clonotype: One base away lies a much larger clone, so this may be a sequencing read error. The gene calls are TRBV12-3 or TRBV12-4 and TRBJ1-6, with D perhaps matching TRBD1 (5 bases). The CDR3 sequence is 16 residues long. Trimming shortened V by 4 bases and J by 9 bases, and 19 bases separated the two germline ends. CDR3 coding DNA: TGTGCCAGCAGTTCGGGACCACGGGGAATAGGTTCACCCCTCCACTTT. Its protein product is CASSSGPRGIGSPLHF.

Details on this clonotype: Mismatch with germline at one junction end may stem from a read error. The rearrangement uses TRBV5-1 and TRBJ2-3; either TRBD1 or TRBD2 may fit D (7 bases each). Germline V CDR1 and CDR2: SGHRS, YFSETQ. This CDR3 spans 15 amino acids. The CDR3 nucleotides are TGTGCCAGCAGCCACCGGGGAGGGGGCCCAGATACGCAGTATTTT. Its protein is CASSHRGGGPDTQYF.

J is TRBJ1-2 and V is TRBV27, with D possibly TRBD1 on 5 matching bases. The V end was cut by 4 bases, the J end by 4 bases, with 19 bases between. Germline V lookup: CDR1 MNHEY, CDR2 SMNVEV (reference sequence). The CDR3 runs 16 residues. This chain's CDR3 is CASSSRRDGPTYGYTF. The CDR3 DNA reads as TGTGCCAGCAGTTCACGCCGGGACGGTCCAACCTATGGCTACACCTTC.

Only one count was recorded for this clonotype. A much larger clone differs by one base, so this may be a read error. This CDR3 is missing its conserved last phenylalanine or tryptophan, likely due to a read error. The chain has TRBV12-3 or TRBV12-4 and TRBJ1-5; maybe TRBD1 (6 bases). The ends were cut back, 6 bases at V and 4 bases at J, with 16 bases in the middle. CDR3 size: 15 residues. DNA of the CDR3: TGTGCCAGCAGCAGTAGTGGAGGGGGAAATCAGCCCCAGCATCTT. Translated: CASSSSGGGNQPQHL.

This clonotype was picked up many times. The J gene is TRBJ1-2, the V gene TRBV7-2, with 8 bases fitting TRBD1. Germline V gives CDR1 SGHTA, CDR2 FQGNSA. The CDR3 length is 13 residues. Trimming at V came to 4 bases and at J to 6 bases, leaving 4 bases not matched to a gene. The CDR3 reads CASSSRQGHGYTF. DNA for the CDR3: TGTGCCAGCAGCTCCCGACAGGGGCATGGCTACACCTTC. Supplemented by reference TRBV7-2 and TRBJ1-2, the full variable domain reads GAGVSQSPSNKVTEKGKDVELRCDPISGHTALYWYRQSLGQGLEFLIYFQGNSAPDKSGLPSDRFSAERTGGSVSTLTIQRTQQEDSAVYLCASSSRQGHGYTFGSGTRLTVV.

This clonotype was seen repeatedly, ten times or more. The gene calls are TRBV5-6 and TRBJ1-1, with D tentatively TRBD1 (6 bases). V lost 3 bases and J lost 3, with 12 bases in between. Germline CDR1 reads SGHDT; CDR2 reads YYEEEE. The CDR3 totals 14 residues. CDR3 protein: CASSSTGWDTEAFF. In DNA, the CDR3 is TGTGCCAGCAGCTCAACAGGGTGGGACACTGAAGCTTTCTTT.